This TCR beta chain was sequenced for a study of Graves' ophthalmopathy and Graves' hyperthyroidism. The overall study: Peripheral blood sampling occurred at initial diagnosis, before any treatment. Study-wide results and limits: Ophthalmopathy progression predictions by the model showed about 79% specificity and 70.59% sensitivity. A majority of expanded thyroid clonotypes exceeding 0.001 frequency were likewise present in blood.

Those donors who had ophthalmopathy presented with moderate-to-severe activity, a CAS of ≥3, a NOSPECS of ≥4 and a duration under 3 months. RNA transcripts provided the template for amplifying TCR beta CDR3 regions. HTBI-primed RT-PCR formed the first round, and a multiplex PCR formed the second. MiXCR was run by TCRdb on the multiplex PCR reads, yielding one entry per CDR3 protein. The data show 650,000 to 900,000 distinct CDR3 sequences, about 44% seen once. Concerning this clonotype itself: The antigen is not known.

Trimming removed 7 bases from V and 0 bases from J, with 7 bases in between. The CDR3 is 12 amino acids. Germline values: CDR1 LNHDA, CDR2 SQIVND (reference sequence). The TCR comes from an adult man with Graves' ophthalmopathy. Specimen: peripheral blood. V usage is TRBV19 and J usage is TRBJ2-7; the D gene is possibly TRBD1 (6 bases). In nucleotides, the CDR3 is TGTGCCAGTAAGGACAGCTCCTACGAGCAGTACTTC. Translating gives CASKDSSYEQYF.